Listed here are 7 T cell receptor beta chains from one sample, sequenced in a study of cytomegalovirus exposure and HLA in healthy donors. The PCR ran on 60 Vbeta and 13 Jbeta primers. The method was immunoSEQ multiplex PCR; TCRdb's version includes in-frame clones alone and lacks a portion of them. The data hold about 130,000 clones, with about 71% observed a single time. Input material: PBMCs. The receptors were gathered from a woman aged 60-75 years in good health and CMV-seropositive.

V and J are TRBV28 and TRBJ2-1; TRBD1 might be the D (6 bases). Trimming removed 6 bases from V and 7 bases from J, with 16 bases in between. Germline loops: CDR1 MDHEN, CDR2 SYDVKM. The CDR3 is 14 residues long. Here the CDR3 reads CASSPSDRPNEQFF. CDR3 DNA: TGTGCCAGCAGCCCCTCGGACAGACCTAATGAGCAGTTCTTC.

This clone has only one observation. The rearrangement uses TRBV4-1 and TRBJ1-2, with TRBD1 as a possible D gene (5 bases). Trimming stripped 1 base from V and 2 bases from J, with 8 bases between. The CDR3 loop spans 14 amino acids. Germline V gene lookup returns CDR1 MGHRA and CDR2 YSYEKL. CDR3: CASSQVPGNYGYTF. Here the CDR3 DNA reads TGCGCCAGCAGCCAAGTCCCAGGGAACTATGGCTACACCTTC.

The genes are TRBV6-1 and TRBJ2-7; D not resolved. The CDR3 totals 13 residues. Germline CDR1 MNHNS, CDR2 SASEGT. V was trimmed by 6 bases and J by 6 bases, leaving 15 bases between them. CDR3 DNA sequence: TGTGCCAGCAGGCCCGACTCGATTGGCGAGCAGTACTTC. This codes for CASRPDSIGEQYF.

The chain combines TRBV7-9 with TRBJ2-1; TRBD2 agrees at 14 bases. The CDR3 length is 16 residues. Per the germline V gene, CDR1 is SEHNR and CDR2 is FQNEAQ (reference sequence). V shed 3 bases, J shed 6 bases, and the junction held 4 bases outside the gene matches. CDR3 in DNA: TGTGCCAGCAGCTTCCGACTAGCGGGAGGGTCCAATGAGCAGTTCTTC. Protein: CASSFRLAGGSNEQFF. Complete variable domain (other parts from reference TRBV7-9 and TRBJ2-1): DTGVSQNPRHKITKRGQNVTFRCDPISEHNRLYWYRQTLGQGPEFLTYFQNEAQLEKSRLLSDRFSAERPKGSFSTLEIQRTEQGDSAMYLCASSFRLAGGSNEQFFGPGTRLTVL.

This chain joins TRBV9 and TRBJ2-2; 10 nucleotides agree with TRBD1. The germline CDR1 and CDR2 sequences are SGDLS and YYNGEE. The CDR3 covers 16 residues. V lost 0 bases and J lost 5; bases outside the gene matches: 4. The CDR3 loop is CASSVEGTGVTGELFF. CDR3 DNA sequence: TGTGCCAGCAGCGTAGAAGGGACAGGGGTTACCGGGGAGCTGTTTTTT. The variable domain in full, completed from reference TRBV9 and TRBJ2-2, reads DSGVTQTPKHLITATGQRVTLRCSPRSGDLSVYWYQQSLDQGLQFLIQYYNGEERAKGNILERFSAQQFPDLHSELNLSSLELGDSALYFCASSVEGTGVTGELFFGEGSRLTVL.

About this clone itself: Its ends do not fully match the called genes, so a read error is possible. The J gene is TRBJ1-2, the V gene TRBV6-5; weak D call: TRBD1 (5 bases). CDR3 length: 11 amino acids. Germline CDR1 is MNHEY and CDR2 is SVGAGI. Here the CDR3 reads CVSSEGTWSTF. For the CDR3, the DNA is TGTGTCAGCAGTGAGGGGACTTGGAGCACCTTC.

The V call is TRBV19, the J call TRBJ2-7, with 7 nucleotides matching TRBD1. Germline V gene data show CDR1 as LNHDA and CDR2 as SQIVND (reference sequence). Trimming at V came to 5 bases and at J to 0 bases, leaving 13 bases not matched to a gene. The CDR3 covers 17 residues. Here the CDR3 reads CASSLTPGQLGSYEQYF. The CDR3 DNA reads TGTGCCAGTAGTCTCACTCCGGGACAGCTTGGCTCCTACGAGCAGTACTTC. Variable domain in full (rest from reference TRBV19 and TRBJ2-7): DGGITQSPKYLFRKEGQNVTLSCEQNLNHDAMYWYRQDPGQGLRLIYYSQIVNDFQKGDIAEGYSVSREKKESFPLTVTSAQKNPTAFYLCASSLTPGQLGSYEQYFGPGTRLTVT.